This T cell receptor beta chain originates from a study of blood T cell repertoires in COVID-19. Study-wide context: Samples of COVID-19 (acute and convalescent) were obtained from the United States, Italy and Spain.

Profiling relied on immunoSEQ multiplex PCR, and the TCRdb table lists in-frame clones only, not all of them. The table has hundreds of thousands of clones, more than 75% seen once. All enrollees were roughly 18 to 89 years old and from approximately 25 US areas. With 5 bases removed from V and 2 bases from J, the gap between germline ends came to 12 bases. Per germline, CDR1 SEHNR and CDR2 FQNEAQ (reference sequence). The CDR3 extends over 14 amino acids. This chain uses TRBV7-9 with TRBJ2-5; D remains ambiguous. The sequenced sample was PBMCs or T cells enriched from blood (not recorded which). This sequence was found in a man aged 40-50 years who had recovered from COVID-19. DNA of the CDR3: TGTGCCAGCAGCCCACCAGGTCAGCAAGAGACCCAGTACTTC. Translating it yields CASSPPGQQETQYF.